This TCR beta chain was captured in a study of cytomegalovirus exposure and HLA in healthy donors. Study-level information: A preliminary data release comprised 80 million to 95 million unique TCRs obtained from HLA-typed donors. Study conclusions and caveats: Certain indistinguishable V segments, among them TRBV6-2 and TRBV6-3, were excluded. Cytomegalovirus association was assigned to approximately 160 TCR beta chains. An analysis that was carried out later associated 16,951 TCR beta sequences with HLA alleles at 0.05 false discovery rate.

Notes on this clone: The antigen is unknown.

Primers: 60 Vbeta forward and 13 Jbeta reverse. Only in-frame clones appear in the TCRdb table, and some are missing; sequencing was by immunoSEQ multiplex PCR. The sample carries 200,000 to 250,000 clones, over 70% recorded once. Trimming removed 5 bases from V and 4 bases from J, with 23 bases in between. Germline CDR1 SEHNR, CDR2 FQNEAQ (reference sequence). The CDR3 is 17 amino acids. Specimen: PBMCs. This chain joins TRBV7-9 and TRBJ1-1; D may be TRBD1 (6 bases). This sequence was found in a woman aged 55-70 years in good health and CMV-seropositive. CDR3 sequence reads: CASSLFAGATLGTEAFF. For the CDR3, the DNA is TGTGCCAGCAGCCTTTTTGCAGGGGCGACTTTGGGCACTGAAGCTTTCTTT.